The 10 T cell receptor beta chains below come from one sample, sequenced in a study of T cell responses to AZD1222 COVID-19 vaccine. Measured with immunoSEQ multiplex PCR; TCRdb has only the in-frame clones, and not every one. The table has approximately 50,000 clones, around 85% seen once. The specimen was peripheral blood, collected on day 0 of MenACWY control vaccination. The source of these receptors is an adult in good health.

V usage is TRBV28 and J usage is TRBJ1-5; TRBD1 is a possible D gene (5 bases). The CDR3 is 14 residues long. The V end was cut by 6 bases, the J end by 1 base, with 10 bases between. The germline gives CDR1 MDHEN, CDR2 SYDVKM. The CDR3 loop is CASSPWGSNQPQHF. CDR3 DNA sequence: TGTGCCAGCAGCCCATGGGGGAGCAATCAGCCCCAGCATTTT.

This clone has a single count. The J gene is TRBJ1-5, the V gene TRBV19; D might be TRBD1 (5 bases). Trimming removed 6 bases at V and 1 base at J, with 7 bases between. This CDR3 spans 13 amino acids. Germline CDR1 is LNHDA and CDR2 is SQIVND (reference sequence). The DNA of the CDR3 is TGTGCCAGTAGGCGACAGAGCAATCAGCCCCAGCATTTT. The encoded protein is CASRRQSNQPQHF.

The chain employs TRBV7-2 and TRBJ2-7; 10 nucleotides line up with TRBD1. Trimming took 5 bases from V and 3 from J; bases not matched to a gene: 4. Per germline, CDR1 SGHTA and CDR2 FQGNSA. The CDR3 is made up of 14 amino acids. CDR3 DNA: TGTGCCAGCAGCCGGGACAGGGGAGGCTACGAGCAGTACTTC. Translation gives CASSRDRGGYEQYF.

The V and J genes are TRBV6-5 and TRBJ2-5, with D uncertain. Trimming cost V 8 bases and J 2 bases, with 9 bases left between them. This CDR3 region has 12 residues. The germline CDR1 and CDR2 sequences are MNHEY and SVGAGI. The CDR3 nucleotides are TGTGCCAGCGGGGTTGGTCAAGAGACCCAGTACTTC. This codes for CASGVGQETQYF.

Written as DNA, the CDR3 is TGTGCCAGCAGCCTCCGGACAGGGGGCGTTACTGGGGCCAACGTCCTGACTTTC. Protein sequence: CASSLRTGGVTGANVLTF. The V call is TRBV3-1 (or the pseudogene TRBV3-2), the J call TRBJ2-6, with TRBD1 matching 11 bases. This CDR3 region has 18 residues. With V trimmed by 4 bases and J by 2 bases, 7 bases remained unmatched. Germline values: CDR1 LGHDT, CDR2 YNNKEL (reference sequence).

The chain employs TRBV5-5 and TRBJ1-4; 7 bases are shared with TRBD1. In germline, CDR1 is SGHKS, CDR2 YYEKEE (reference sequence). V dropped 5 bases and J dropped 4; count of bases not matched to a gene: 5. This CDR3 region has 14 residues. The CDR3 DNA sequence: TGTGCCAGCAGGCGACAGGGTTATAATGAAAAACTGTTTTTT. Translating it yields CASRRQGYNEKLFF.

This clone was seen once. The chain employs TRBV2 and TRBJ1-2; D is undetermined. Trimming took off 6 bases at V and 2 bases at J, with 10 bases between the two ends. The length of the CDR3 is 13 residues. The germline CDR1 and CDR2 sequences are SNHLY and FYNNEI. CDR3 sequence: CASRVMANYGYTF. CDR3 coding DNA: TGTGCCAGCAGGGTCATGGCGAACTATGGCTACACCTTC.

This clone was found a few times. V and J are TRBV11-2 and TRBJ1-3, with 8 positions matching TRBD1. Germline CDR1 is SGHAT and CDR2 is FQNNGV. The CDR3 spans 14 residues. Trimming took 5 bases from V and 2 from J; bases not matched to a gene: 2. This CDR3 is CASSADRAGNTIYF. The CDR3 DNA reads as TGTGCCAGCAGCGCGGACAGGGCTGGAAACACCATATATTTT.

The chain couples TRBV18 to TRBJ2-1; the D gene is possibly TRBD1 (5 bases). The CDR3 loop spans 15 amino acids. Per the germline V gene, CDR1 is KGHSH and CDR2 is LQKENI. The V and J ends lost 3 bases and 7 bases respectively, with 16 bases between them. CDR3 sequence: CASSPTLVGANEQFF. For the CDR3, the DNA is TGTGCCAGCTCACCGACTTTAGTAGGGGCTAATGAGCAGTTCTTC.

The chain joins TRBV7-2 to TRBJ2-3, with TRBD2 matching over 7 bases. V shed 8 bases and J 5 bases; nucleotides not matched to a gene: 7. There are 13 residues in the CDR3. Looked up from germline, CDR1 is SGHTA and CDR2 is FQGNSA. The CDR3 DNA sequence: TGTGCCAGCGATCCGGCGGGAGTAGATACGCAGTATTTT. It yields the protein CASDPAGVDTQYF.